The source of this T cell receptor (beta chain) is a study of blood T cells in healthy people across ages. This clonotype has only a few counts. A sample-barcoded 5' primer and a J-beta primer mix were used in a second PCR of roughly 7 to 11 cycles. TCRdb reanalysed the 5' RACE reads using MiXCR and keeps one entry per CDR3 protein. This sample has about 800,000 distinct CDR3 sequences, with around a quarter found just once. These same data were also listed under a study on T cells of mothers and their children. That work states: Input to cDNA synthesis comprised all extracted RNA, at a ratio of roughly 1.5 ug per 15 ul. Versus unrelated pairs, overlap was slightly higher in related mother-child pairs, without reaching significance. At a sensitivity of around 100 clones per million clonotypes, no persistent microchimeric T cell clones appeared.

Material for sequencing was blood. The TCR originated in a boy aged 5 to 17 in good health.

The CDR3 sequence: CSVEAGLREQFF. DNA for the CDR3: TGCAGCGTTGAGGCCGGGCTCCGAGAGCAGTTCTTC. The chain carries TRBV29-1 and TRBJ2-1, with D unclear. Trimming removed 3 bases from V and 10 bases from J, with 13 bases in between. From germline, CDR1 is SQVTM and CDR2 ANQGSEA. This CDR3 is 12 amino acids long.